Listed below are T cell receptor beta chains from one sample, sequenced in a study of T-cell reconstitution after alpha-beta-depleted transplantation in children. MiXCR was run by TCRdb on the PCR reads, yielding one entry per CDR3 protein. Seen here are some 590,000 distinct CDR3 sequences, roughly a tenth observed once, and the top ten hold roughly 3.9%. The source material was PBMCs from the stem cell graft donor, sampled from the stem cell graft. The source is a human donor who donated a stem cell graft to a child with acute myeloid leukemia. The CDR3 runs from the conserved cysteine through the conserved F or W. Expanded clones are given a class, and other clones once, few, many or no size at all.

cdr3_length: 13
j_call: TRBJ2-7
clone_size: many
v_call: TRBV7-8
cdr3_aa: CASTTQGGYEQYF

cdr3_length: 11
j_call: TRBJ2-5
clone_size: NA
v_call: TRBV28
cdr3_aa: CASRTGATQYF

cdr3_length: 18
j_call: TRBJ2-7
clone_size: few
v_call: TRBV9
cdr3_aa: CASSVGPLGAGGRDEQYF

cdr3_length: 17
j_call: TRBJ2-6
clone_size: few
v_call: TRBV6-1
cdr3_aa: CASSEGLLGSGANVLTF

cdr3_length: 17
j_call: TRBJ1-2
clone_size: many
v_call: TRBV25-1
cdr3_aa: CASSGFWTGAQAGGYTF

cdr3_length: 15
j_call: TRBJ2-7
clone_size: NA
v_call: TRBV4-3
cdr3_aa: CASSHGTSGRYEQYF

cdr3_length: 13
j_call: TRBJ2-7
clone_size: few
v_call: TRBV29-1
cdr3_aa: CSVERQGRDEQYF

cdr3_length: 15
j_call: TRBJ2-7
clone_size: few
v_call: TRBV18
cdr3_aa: CASSTGRPYSDEQYF

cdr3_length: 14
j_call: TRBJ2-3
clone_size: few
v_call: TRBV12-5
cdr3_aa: CASGTSGPADTQYF

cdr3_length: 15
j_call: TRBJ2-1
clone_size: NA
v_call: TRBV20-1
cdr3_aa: CSAKSLAGAYNEQFF

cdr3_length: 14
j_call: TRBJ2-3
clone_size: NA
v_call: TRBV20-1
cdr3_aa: CSASSAGGTDTQYF

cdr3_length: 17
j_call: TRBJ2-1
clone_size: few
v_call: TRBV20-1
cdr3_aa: CSARGTQGGGAGNEQFF

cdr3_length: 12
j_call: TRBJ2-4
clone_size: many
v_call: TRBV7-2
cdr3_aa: CASSLGRDIQYF

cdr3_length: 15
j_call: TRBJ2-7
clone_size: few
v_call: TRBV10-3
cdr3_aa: CAISPSTGEGYEQYF

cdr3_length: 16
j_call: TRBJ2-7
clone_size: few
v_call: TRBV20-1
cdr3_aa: CSARGSGRAFMSGQYF

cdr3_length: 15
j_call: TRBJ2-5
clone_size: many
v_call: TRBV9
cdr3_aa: CASSVDPGIQETQYF

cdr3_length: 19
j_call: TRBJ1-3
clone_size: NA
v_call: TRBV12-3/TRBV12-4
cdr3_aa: CASTITGTGGVAGGNTIYF

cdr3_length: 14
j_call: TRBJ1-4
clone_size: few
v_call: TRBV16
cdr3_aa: CASSQLAGREKLFF

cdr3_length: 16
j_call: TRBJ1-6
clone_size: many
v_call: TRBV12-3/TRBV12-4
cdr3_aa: CASSRNLGVTNSPLHF

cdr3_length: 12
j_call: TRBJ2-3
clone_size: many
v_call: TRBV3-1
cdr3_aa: CASSRDENTQYF

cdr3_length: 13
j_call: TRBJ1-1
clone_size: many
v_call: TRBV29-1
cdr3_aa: CSVAPGTESVAFF

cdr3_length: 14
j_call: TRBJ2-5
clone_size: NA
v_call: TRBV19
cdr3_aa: CASSVLASQETQYF

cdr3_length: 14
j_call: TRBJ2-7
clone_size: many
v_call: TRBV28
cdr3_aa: CASIRGGDKFQQYF

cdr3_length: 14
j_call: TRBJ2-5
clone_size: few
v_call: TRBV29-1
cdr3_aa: CSVTGVRGLETQYF

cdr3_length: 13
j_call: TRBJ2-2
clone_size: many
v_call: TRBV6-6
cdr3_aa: CASSRQGAGELFF

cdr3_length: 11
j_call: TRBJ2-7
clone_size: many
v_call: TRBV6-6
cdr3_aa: CASRMVYEQYF